This T cell receptor beta chain was identified during a study of T cell responses to AZD1222 COVID-19 vaccine (dated by TCRdb to the early 2020s). Study-level background: TCR sequencing was performed for roughly 250 trial participants, of whom about 200 were given two doses of AZD1222 and around 26 were given two doses of MenACWY control vaccine. Enrollment into the trials was organized by age into subgroups of 18-55, 56-69 and 70-plus years, and those subgroups contained roughly 160, 29 and 62 TCR-sequenced participants, respectively. Overall results and qualifications from the work: Conclusions about previously exposed vaccinees are limited, since just 5 or 6 AZD1222 recipients were seropositive for SARS-CoV-2 at baseline. After two AZD1222 doses, both the breadth and the depth of spike-specific TCRs were significantly higher than at day 0 and than in MenACWY recipients. In the small 56-69-year group, the increase in depth fell short of significance, most likely because of low power. Reportedly, close to half of the unique spike-specific TCRs recognized epitopes lying outside the regions that are mutated in the B.1.351 and B.1.1.7 variants. Vaccine-associated CD4 TCRs spanned the whole spike protein, with dominant responses in regions 160-218 and 743-854. Most participants were white British and females outnumbered males, and the authors suggested that clonal diversity may have been underestimated. Because no day 14 peak-response samples were available, repertoires were characterized only after the peak T cell response.

Points on this clone: Its antigen is still unknown. Within one base of it there is no much larger clone, and no base qualities were kept.

The CDR3 regions of human TCRbeta chains were subjected to immunosequencing. In the paper's pipeline: TCRs in the repertoires were compared against a reference library of SARS-CoV-2-specific TCRs that had been generated with the MIRA antigen-specificity platform. Breadth was defined as the fraction of unique TCRs that were SARS-CoV-2-associated, and depth was defined as the fraction of total T cells that were SARS-CoV-2-associated. Each spike-specific TCR was assigned to its reactive spike region and to a CD4 or CD8 class using the MIRA data. Log10-transformed breadth and depth values were compared by one-way ANOVA with Sidak's multiple comparisons tests. TCRdb stores this immuneACCESS table with in-frame sequences only. Part of the clones is absent; in the studies checked, under half of the shortfall reflects unresolved V genes, and no reason is known for the rest. V and J calls and clone size are copied from that table; D and trimming were computed from the DNA. This sample holds 55,000 to 60,000 clones; around 85% were observed only once. Jointly, the top ten make up under 25% of the sample.

According to the study, the label for this sample's time point signals: baseline before first vaccination. Explained via the paper, the treatment or condition label denotes: meningococcal conjugate vaccine given as trial control. Samples from vaccinated people were obtained from the UK trials COV001 and COV002, which included a single-blind randomized controlled phase 2/3 trial of AZD1222 (ChAdOx1 nCoV-19) in healthy adults. For TCRbeta chain sequencing, PBMC samples from trial participants were taken at day 0 and at day 28 after the second dose. This receptor was identified in an adult in good health. Sample: peripheral blood, taken on day 0 of MenACWY control vaccination.

CDR3 region: CASSSGGVSITGELFF. In nucleotides, the sequence is TGTGCCAGCAGCTCAGGGGGTGTTAGCATCACCGGGGAGCTGTTTTTT. The chain is assembled from TRBV7-6 and TRBJ2-2; 7 bases in between match TRBD1. Taken from the germline V gene, the CDR1 and CDR2 loops are SGHVS and FNYEAQ. CDR3 length: 16 amino acids, cysteine to phenylalanine. The entry retains the CDR3 DNA only, 48 bases that are in frame from base 1. V is pruned by 4 bases and J by 4 bases, leaving 9 bases of the junction without a gene match.